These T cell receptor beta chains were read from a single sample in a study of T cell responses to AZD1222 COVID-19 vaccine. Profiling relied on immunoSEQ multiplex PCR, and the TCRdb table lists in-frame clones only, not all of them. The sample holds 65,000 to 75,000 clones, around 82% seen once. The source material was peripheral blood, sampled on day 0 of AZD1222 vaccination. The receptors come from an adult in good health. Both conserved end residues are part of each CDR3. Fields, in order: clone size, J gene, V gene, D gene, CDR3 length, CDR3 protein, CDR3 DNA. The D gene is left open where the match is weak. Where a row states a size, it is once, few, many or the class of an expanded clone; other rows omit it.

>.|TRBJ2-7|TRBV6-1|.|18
CASSEALQGVGGLYEQYF
TGTGCCAGCAGTGAAGCGCTTCAAGGGGTGGGCGGCCTCTACGAGCAGTACTTC
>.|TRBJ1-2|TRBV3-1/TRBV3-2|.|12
CASSQGAIGYTF
TGTGCCAGCAGCCAAGGCGCAATCGGCTACACCTTC
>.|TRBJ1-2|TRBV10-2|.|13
CASSERDGYGYTF
TGCGCCAGCAGTGAAAGGGATGGGTATGGCTACACCTTC
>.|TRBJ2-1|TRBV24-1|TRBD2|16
CATSDRLAGVRNEQFF
TGTGCCACCAGTGATCGACTAGCGGGGGTACGCAATGAGCAGTTCTTC
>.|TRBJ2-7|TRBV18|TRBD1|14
CASSPGQGTNEQYF
TGTGCCAGCTCACCGGGACAGGGTACCAACGAGCAGTACTTC
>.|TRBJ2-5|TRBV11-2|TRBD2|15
CASSQAGGGGETQYF
TGTGCCAGCAGCCAGGCGGGCGGGGGAGGAGAGACCCAGTACTTC
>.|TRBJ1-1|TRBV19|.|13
CASSMTGNTEAFF
TGTGCCAGTAGTATGACGGGGAACACTGAAGCTTTCTTT
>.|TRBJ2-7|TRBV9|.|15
CASSRSSVGSYEQYF
TGTGCCAGCAGCCGAAGTAGCGTGGGCTCCTACGAGCAGTACTTC
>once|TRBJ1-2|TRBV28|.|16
CASSPAGTTSNYGYTF
TGTGCCAGCAGTCCCGCCGGGACAACTTCTAACTATGGCTACACCTTC
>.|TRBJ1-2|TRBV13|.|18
CASSGGRPTRLDDYGYTF
TGTGCCAGCAGCGGAGGTCGGCCAACTCGCTTAGATGACTATGGCTACACCTTC
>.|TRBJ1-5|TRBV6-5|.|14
CASRVAGGNQPQHF
TGTGCCAGCCGAGTGGCCGGGGGCAATCAGCCCCAGCATTTT
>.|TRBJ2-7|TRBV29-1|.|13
CSVGTAIHVEQYF
TGCAGCGTTGGAACTGCCATTCACGTTGAGCAGTACTTC
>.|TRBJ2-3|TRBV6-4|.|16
CASSDLEGATTDTQYF
TGTGCCAGCAGTGACCTGGAAGGTGCCACCACAGATACGCAGTATTTT
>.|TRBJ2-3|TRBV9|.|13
CASSDALTDTQYF
TGTGCCAGCAGCGACGCCCTCACAGATACGCAGTATTTT
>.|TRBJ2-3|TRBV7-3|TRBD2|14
CASRTSGGTDTQYF
TGTGCCAGCAGGACTAGCGGGGGCACAGATACGCAGTATTTT
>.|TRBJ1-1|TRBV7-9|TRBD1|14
CASSDYRGALGAFF
TGTGCCAGTAGCGACTACAGGGGAGCCTTGGGAGCTTTCTTT
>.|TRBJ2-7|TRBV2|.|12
CASSDDSYEQYF
TGTGCCAGCAGTGACGACAGCTACGAGCAGTACTTC
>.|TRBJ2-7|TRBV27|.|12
CASSPGHHEQYF
TGTGCCAGCAGCCCCGGACACCACGAGCAGTACTTC
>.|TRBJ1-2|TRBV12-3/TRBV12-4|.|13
CASSLGGNYGYTF
TGTGCCAGCAGTTTGGGCGGAAACTATGGCTACACCTTC
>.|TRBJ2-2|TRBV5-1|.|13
CASNAGNTGELFF
TGCGCCAGCAATGCGGGGAACACCGGGGAGCTGTTTTTT
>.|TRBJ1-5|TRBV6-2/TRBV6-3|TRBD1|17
CASSYPQGASGNQPQHF
TGTGCCAGCAGTTACCCACAGGGGGCGAGTGGCAATCAGCCCCAGCATTTT
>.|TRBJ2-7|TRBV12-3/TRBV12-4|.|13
CASSLRRWDEQYF
TGTGCCAGCAGTTTGCGTAGGTGGGACGAGCAGTACTTC
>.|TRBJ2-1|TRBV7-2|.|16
CASSLDGASSYNEQFF
TGTGCCAGCAGCTTAGATGGGGCCAGCTCCTACAATGAGCAGTTCTTC
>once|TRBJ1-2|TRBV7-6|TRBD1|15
CASSPRTGRNYGYTF
TGTGCCAGCAGCCCTAGGACAGGGCGTAACTATGGCTACACCTTC
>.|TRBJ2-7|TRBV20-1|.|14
CSASQGGGTYEQYF
TGCAGTGCTAGTCAGGGAGGGGGGACCTACGAGCAGTACTTC
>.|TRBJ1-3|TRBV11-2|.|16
CASSSPTGNRLNTIYF
TGTGCCAGCAGCTCTCCCACAGGGAACCGACTAAACACCATATATTTT
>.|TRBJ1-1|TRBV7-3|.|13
CASSLTGGTEAFF
TGTGCCAGCAGCTTAACAGGGGGCACTGAAGCTTTCTTT
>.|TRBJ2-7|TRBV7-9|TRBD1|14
CASSLGDSADEQYF
TGTGCCAGCAGCTTAGGGGACAGTGCAGATGAGCAGTACTTC
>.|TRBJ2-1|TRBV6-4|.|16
CASSDAAGASQNEQFF
TGTGCCAGCAGTGACGCGGCAGGGGCAAGCCAAAATGAGCAGTTCTTC
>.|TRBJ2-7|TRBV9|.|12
CASSSGSYEQYF
TGTGCCAGCAGCTCAGGGAGCTACGAGCAGTACTTC
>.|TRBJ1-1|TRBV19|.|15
CASRGGQKDNTEAFF
TGTGCCAGTAGGGGGGGGCAGAAGGATAACACTGAAGCTTTCTTT
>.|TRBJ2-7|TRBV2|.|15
CASSESQDLGWEQYF
TGTGCCAGCAGTGAATCTCAGGATCTGGGATGGGAGCAGTACTTC
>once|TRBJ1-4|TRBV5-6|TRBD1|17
CASSTSRGVATNEKLFF
TGTGCCAGCAGCACCTCCAGGGGGGTGGCGACTAATGAAAAACTGTTTTTT
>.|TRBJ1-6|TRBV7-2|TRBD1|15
CASSLAQGAVSPLHF
TGTGCCAGCAGCTTAGCGCAGGGGGCTGTTTCACCCCTCCACTTT
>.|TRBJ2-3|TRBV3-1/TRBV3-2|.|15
CASNPGSGIADTQYF
TGTGCCAGCAACCCCGGATCCGGGATTGCAGATACGCAGTATTTT
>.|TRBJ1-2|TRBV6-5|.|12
CASSYSDYGYTF
TGTGCCAGCAGTTACAGCGACTATGGCTACACCTTC
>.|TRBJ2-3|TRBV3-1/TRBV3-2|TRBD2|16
CASSQGLAGGTDTQYF
TGTGCCAGCAGCCAGGGACTAGCGGGGGGTACAGATACGCAGTATTTT
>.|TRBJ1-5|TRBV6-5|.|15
CASRSRGPSNQPQHF
TGTGCCAGCAGGTCGAGGGGCCCCAGCAATCAGCCCCAGCATTTT
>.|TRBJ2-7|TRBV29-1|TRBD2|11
CSVGEGVEQYF
TGCAGCGTTGGGGAGGGTGTAGAGCAGTACTTC
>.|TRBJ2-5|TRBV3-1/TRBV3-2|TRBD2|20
CASSPPGPGLAGGPGETQYF
TGTGCCAGCAGCCCCCCGGGACCGGGACTAGCGGGGGGGCCGGGAGAGACCCAGTACTTC
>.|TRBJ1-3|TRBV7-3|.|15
CASSLMRGAGNTIYF
TGTGCCAGCAGCTTAATGCGTGGAGCCGGAAACACCATATATTTT
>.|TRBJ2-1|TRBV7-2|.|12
CASSSDGNEQFF
TGTGCCAGCAGCTCCGACGGGAATGAGCAGTTCTTC
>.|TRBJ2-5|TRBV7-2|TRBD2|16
CASRGTSGAKGETQYF
TGTGCCAGCAGGGGGACTAGCGGGGCCAAGGGGGAGACCCAGTACTTC
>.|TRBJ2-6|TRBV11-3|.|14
CASSPRAGANVLTF
TGTGCCAGCAGCCCGAGGGCTGGGGCCAACGTCCTGACTTTC
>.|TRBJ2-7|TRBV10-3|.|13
CAITLESFGEQYF
TGTGCCATCACTTTGGAGTCTTTCGGCGAGCAGTACTTC
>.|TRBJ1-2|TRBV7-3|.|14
CASSSAGPQGGYTF
TGTGCCAGCAGCTCGGCGGGGCCCCAGGGGGGCTACACCTTC
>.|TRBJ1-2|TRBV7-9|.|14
CASSPLRGSYGYTF
TGTGCCAGCAGCCCACTTAGGGGGAGCTATGGCTACACCTTC
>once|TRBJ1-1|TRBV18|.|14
CASSPRQEGTEAFF
TGTGCCAGCTCACCTCGACAGGAAGGAACTGAAGCTTTCTTT
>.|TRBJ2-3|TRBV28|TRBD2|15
CASSLVAGVTDTQYF
TGTGCCAGCAGTTTAGTAGCGGGGGTCACAGATACGCAGTATTTT
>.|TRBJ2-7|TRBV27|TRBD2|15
CASSRGTSGAYEQYF
TGTGCCAGCAGTCGAGGGACTAGCGGGGCCTACGAGCAGTACTTC
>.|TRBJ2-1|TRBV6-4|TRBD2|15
CASSDSLAGNNEQFF
TGTGCCAGCAGTGACTCCCTAGCGGGTAACAATGAGCAGTTCTTC
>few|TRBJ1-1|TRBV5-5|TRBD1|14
CASTKTGGNTEAFF
TGTGCCAGCACCAAGACAGGGGGTAACACTGAAGCTTTCTTT
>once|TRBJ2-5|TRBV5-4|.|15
CASSLQGGHQETQYF
TGTGCCAGCAGCTTGCAGGGGGGTCACCAAGAGACCCAGTACTTC
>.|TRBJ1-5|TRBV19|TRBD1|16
CASTKDRAYSNQPQHF
TGTGCCAGTACAAAGGACAGGGCCTATAGCAATCAGCCCCAGCATTTT
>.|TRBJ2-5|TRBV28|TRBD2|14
CASSLSGGGETQYF
TGTGCCAGCAGTTTATCGGGGGGAGGGGAGACCCAGTACTTC
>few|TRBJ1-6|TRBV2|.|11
CASSDTGPLHF
TGTGCCAGCAGTGATACAGGGCCCCTCCACTTT
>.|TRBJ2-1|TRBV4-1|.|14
CASSLGLQGHEQFF
TGCGCCAGCAGCCTAGGTCTTCAGGGTCATGAGCAGTTCTTC
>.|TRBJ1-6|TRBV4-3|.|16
CASSQDLGEGNSPLHF
TGCGCCAGCAGCCAAGATCTGGGGGAAGGTAATTCACCCCTCCACTTT
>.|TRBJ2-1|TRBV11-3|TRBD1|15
CASSGTGARSGEQFF
TGTGCCAGCAGCGGGACAGGGGCGCGTTCCGGTGAGCAGTTCTTC